The 17 T cell receptor beta chains reported below all come from one sample, sequenced in a study of T cells after yellow fever vaccination. MiXCR, run by TCRdb on the 5' RACE reads, gives a single entry per CDR3 protein. Of under 250,000 distinct CDR3 sequences listed, about 7% were seen once; the top ten hold around 0.9%. The starting material was CD4+ T cells sorted from PBMCs, obtained 15 days after the yellow fever booster vaccination. These receptors all stem from a man in his thirties or forties who received the YFV17D yellow fever vaccine.

This clonotype turned up a few times. V is TRBV5-1 and J is TRBJ2-6; D perhaps matches TRBD2 (5 bases). Germline V gene data show CDR1 as SGHRS and CDR2 as YFSETQ. V was clipped by 0 bases and J by 4 bases, with 17 bases between them. This CDR3 spans 18 amino acids. Here the CDR3 reads CASSLVGGPMGGANVLTF. As DNA, the CDR3 is TGCGCCAGCAGCTTGGTCGGCGGGCCCATGGGGGGGGCCAACGTCCTGACTTTC.

CDR3 nucleotides: TGTGCCAGCTCCCCGGGGGCTAGGGGGTACTACGAGCAGTACTTC. Translation: CASSPGARGYYEQYF. This sequence joins TRBV9 and TRBJ2-7; TRBD1 or TRBD2 may be the D gene (6 bases each). Germline V gene data show CDR1 as SGDLS and CDR2 as YYNGEE. V was pared by 7 bases and J by 3 bases, with 20 bases between. The CDR3 is 15 amino acids.

This clonotype came up many times. This chain joins TRBV23-1 and TRBJ2-7; no definite D call. TRBV23-1 qualifies as an ORF whose function is uncertain. V was shortened by 1 base and J by 0 bases, with 13 bases between the two germline ends. The CDR3 consists of 16 residues. This chain's CDR3 is CASSQFKLRRSYEQYF. CDR3 DNA: TGCGCCAGCAGTCAATTTAAGCTCCGGCGCTCCTACGAGCAGTACTTC.

This clonotype occurred many times. J is TRBJ2-4 and V is TRBV5-1, with TRBD2 identical over 9 bases. The ends lost 1 base at V and 8 bases at J; junction bases unmatched: 10. The CDR3 extends over 16 amino acids. Germline CDR1 SGHRS, CDR2 YFSETQ. CDR3 bases: TGCGCCAGCAGCTTGTCGGCTAGCGGGGTTGGGTACATTCAGTACTTC. It yields the protein CASSLSASGVGYIQYF.

This clonotype was counted ten times or more. V gene TRBV20-1 combines with J gene TRBJ2-1, with D hard to call. Germline loops: CDR1 DFQATT, CDR2 SNEGSKA (reference sequence). This CDR3 region has 14 residues. Trimming took 3 bases from V and 0 from J, leaving 9 bases between them. This CDR3 reads CSASGRSSYNEQFF. The CDR3 DNA reads TGCAGTGCTAGTGGGCGGAGCTCCTACAATGAGCAGTTCTTC.

This chain uses TRBV20-1 with TRBJ2-1, with TRBD2 matching over 13 bases. V shed 3 bases and J 10 bases; nucleotides not matched to a gene: 12. The CDR3 length is 16 residues. The germline V gene has CDR1 DFQATT and CDR2 SNEGSKA (reference sequence). The CDR3 DNA reads as TGCAGTGCTAGCCCCTTAACTAGCGGGAGGGAACAAGAGCAGTTCTTC. The encoded protein is CSASPLTSGREQEQFF.

In its sample, this clonotype was seen a few times. The V gene is TRBV7-2, the J gene TRBJ1-1; no definite D call. There are 13 residues in the CDR3. V gave up 4 bases and J gave up 1 base, with 7 bases separating them. The V gene's germline CDR1 is SGHTA and CDR2 FQGNSA. The CDR3 DNA is TGTGCCAGCAGCTCACAGTGGAACACTGAAGCTTTCTTT. It yields the protein CASSSQWNTEAFF.

This clonotype was counted at least ten times. The chain is built from TRBV7-2 and TRBJ2-5; TRBD2 aligns across 8 bases. Trimming removed 2 bases from V and 4 bases from J; junction bases left unmatched: 6. Germline CDR1 reads SGHTA; CDR2 reads FQGNSA. The length of the CDR3 is 15 residues. The CDR3 bases are TGTGCCAGCAGCTTACAAGCGGGAGCGGCAGAGACCCAGTACTTC. Its translation is CASSLQAGAAETQYF.

This clonotype has a count of ten or more. This chain connects TRBV29-1 to TRBJ2-7; tentatively, D is TRBD2 (5 bases). The ends were cut back, 4 bases at V and 0 bases at J, with 13 bases in the middle. The CDR3 loop spans 14 amino acids. The germline V gene encodes CDR1 SQVTM and CDR2 ANQGSEA. The CDR3 reads CSVALGLFSYEQYF. DNA for the CDR3: TGCAGCGTTGCCCTTGGACTGTTCTCCTACGAGCAGTACTTC.

The J gene is TRBJ2-4, the V gene TRBV5-6, with TRBD1 identical over 11 bases. Germline V lookup: CDR1 SGHDT, CDR2 YYEEEE. V shed 4 bases, J shed 7 bases, and the junction held 7 bases outside the gene matches. CDR3 length equals 15 residues. CDR3 sequence reads: CASSPGQGGWNIQYF. The CDR3 DNA sequence: TGTGCCAGCAGCCCGGGACAGGGGGGTTGGAACATTCAGTACTTC.

The chain carries TRBV20-1 and TRBJ2-1; maybe TRBD2 (6 bases). V lost 5 bases and J lost 2, with 10 bases in between. The CDR3 consists of 13 residues. Germline loops: CDR1 DFQATT, CDR2 SNEGSKA (reference sequence). CDR3 amino acids: CSAGGGAYNEQFF. The CDR3 nucleotides are TGCAGTGCTGGAGGAGGGGCCTACAATGAGCAGTTCTTC.

The chain links TRBV20-1 to TRBJ1-4; TRBD1 is a possible D gene (5 bases). The CDR3 contains 14 residues. Per the germline V gene, CDR1 is DFQATT and CDR2 is SNEGSKA (reference sequence). The ends were cut back, 2 bases at V and 0 bases at J, with 7 bases in the middle. In DNA form, the CDR3 reads TGCAGTGCTAGACAGGGCGCAACTAATGAAAAACTGTTTTTT. Translation: CSARQGATNEKLFF.

The CDR3 DNA reads TGTGCCAGCAGCTTCAGGGTTGATCAGCCCCAGCATTTT. Protein sequence: CASSFRVDQPQHF. V usage is TRBV7-2 and J usage is TRBJ1-5; TRBD1 is a possible D gene (5 bases). V lost 3 bases and J lost 5, with 8 bases in between. The germline CDR1 and CDR2 sequences are SGHTA and FQGNSA. CDR3 length equals 13 residues.

V is TRBV9 and J is TRBJ2-1, with 7 nucleotides matching TRBD1. The germline V gene encodes CDR1 SGDLS and CDR2 YYNGEE. V was pared by 6 bases and J by 10 bases, with 10 bases of the junction left unmatched. The CDR3 covers 13 residues. The DNA for the CDR3 is TGTGCCAGCAACAAACAGGGGTTAGACGAGCAGTTCTTC. As protein: CASNKQGLDEQFF.

This clonotype was seen more than once but under ten times. The V and J genes are TRBV28 and TRBJ2-3; unclear D gene. The CDR3 length is 13 residues. V lost 5 bases and J lost 2, with 8 bases in between. The germline V gene encodes CDR1 MDHEN and CDR2 SYDVKM. The CDR3 DNA follows: TGTGCCAGCAGTCCCACCAACACAGATACGCAGTATTTT. Protein: CASSPTNTDTQYF.

This clonotype was observed a handful of times. The genes are TRBV5-4 and TRBJ2-1; tentatively, D is TRBD2 (6 bases). The CDR3 is made up of 14 amino acids. Trimming cost V 0 bases and J 6 bases, with 10 bases left between them. The germline CDR1 and CDR2 sequences are SGHNT and YYREEE (reference sequence). CDR3 coding DNA: TGTGCCAGCAGCTTGGCCGGACTACTCAATGAGCAGTTCTTC. It translates to CASSLAGLLNEQFF.

This clonotype showed up just a few times. The chain couples TRBV20-1 to TRBJ2-3; D not resolved. Between the trimmed V and J ends, which lost 5 bases and 6 bases, there was a span of 21 bases. This CDR3 has 15 amino acids. Germline V gene lookup returns CDR1 DFQATT and CDR2 SNEGSKA (reference sequence). Here the CDR3 DNA reads TGCAGTGCTCCTCATGCTAGTATCTTCCTTGATACGCAGTATTTT. Translated, it gives CSAPHASIFLDTQYF.